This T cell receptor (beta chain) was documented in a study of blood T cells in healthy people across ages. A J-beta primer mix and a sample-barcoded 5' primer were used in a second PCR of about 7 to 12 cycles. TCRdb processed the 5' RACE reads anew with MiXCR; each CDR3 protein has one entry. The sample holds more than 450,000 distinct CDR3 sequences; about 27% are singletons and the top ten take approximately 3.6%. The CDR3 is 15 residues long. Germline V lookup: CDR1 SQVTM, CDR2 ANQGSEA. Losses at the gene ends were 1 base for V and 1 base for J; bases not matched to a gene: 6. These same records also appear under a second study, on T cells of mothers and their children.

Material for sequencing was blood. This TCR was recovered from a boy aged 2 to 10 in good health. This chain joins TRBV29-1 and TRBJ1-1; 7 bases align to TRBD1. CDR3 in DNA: TGCAGCGTTGAAGTCAGAGGGGGCGCGAACACTGAAGCTTTCTTT. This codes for CSVEVRGGANTEAFF.